This T cell receptor (beta chain) originates from a study of monozygotic twins with inflammatory bowel disease. Per the germline V gene, CDR1 is SGHTA and CDR2 is FQGTGA. The CDR3 has 15 amino acids. The template switching step added UMIs that contained a 6-nucleotide sample barcode. TCRdb reprocessed the 5' RACE reads and stores each CDR3 protein as one record, lacking DNA. The sample holds tens of thousands of distinct CDR3 sequences. Material: blood. The clonotype originates from a human donor with ulcerative colitis or Crohn's disease, or a healthy co-twin of an affected twin (not recorded which). This chain links TRBV7-3 with TRBJ2-7; there is no DNA to check the TCRdb D call of TRBD1. Here the CDR3 reads CASSLDRAGPYEQYF.